This T cell receptor (beta chain) was identified during a study of T cells in Graves' hyperthyroidism and ophthalmopathy. Study-wide results and limits: For ophthalmopathy, model prediction preceded onset by a median 6.5 months. In the blood, most expanded thyroid clonotypes above 0.001 appeared as well.

There were TCR beta CDR3 regions amplified from RNA transcripts. The HTBI primer set drove a first-round RT-PCR of the TCR CDR3. Each CDR3 protein is one row after TCRdb ran MiXCR on the multiplex PCR reads. This table holds 490,000 or so distinct CDR3 sequences, 40% to 55% found once. Ten or more counts support this clonotype. Its antigen is currently unknown. The sample was peripheral blood or thyroid tissue (not recorded which). The receptor was isolated from an adult woman with Graves' disease, either hyperthyroidism or ophthalmopathy (not recorded which).

This CDR3 is CASSRGTDSSGNTIYF. In DNA form, the CDR3 reads TGCGCCAGCAGCCGGGGGACAGATTCCTCTGGAAACACCATATATTTT. The chain employs TRBV5-1 and TRBJ1-3, with TRBD1 identical over 7 bases. The germline V gene has CDR1 SGHRS and CDR2 YFSETQ. CDR3 length: 16 residues. Trimming took 4 bases from V and 0 from J; bases not matched to a gene: 7.